Sequencing of this T cell receptor beta chain was carried out in a study of human thymus T cells. Trimming shortened V by 4 bases and J by 3 bases, and 10 bases separated the two germline ends. This CDR3 region has 13 residues. CDR1 and CDR2 (germline): LNHNV, YYDKDF (reference sequence). This clone was observed a handful of times. The protocol was immunoSEQ multiplex PCR, while the TCRdb copy is restricted to in-frame clones and leaves out a portion. This table holds about 120,000 clones, 90% to 95% found once. Thymus specimens were resections from corrective heart surgery. This receptor was taken from a boy under three years old with a congenital heart defect but otherwise immunologically healthy. Sequencing was carried out using thymus tissue. The rearrangement joins TRBV15 to TRBJ2-7, with TRBD1 as a possible D gene (5 bases). The CDR3 coding sequence is TGTGCCACCAGCACCCTCAGGGACTACGAGCAGTACTTC. Protein product: CATSTLRDYEQYF.